This TCR beta chain was obtained from a study of metastatic and nonmetastatic thyroid tumors. Study-level background: A comparison of repertoires was made across blood and tumor or nodule tissue from malignant and benign thyroid patients.

The CDR3 is 10 residues long. Trimming shortened V by 10 bases and J by 8 bases, and 11 bases separated the two germline ends. The germline V gene encodes CDR1 SGHDT and CDR2 YYEEEE. No patient received treatment before thyroid surgery. Overall study results and limits: Reportedly, malignant thyroid tumors had significantly higher TCR beta diversity than benign nodules, in blood and tumor.

MiXCR was used by TCRdb to re-call the PCR reads. The sample includes some 16,000 clones, about 13% of them seen just once. In this sample, this clone turned up many times. Its antigen is unidentified. This TCR came from a female donor with papillary thyroid cancer or a benign thyroid nodule (not recorded which). Some clones in this sample may be carry-over from other donors' samples. This chain uses TRBV5-6 with TRBJ2-3; no firm D call. The sample taken for sequencing was blood. The CDR3 nucleotides read TGTGCCTTGCATAGGGCTACGCAGTATTTT. Residues: CALHRATQYF.